A selection of T cell receptor beta chains follows, all from one sample in a study of T cells after posttransplantation cyclophosphamide. Some clones are missing from TCRdb's copy, which holds only in-frame ones; the method was immunoSEQ multiplex PCR. The specimen has approximately 7,100 clones, none found just once. The starting material was PBMCs, obtained roughly 3 months after allogeneic stem cell transplant with posttransplant cyclophosphamide. These receptors all come from a female patient between 55 and 75 years old who received an allogeneic stem cell transplant from an unrelated donor, was CMV-positive, and had acute GVHD only. The graft donor may have contributed some T cells. The conserved cysteine and the conserved F or W are not part of the CDR3 here.

V: TRBV11-3
J: TRBJ2-2
CDR3: ASSFSGGNTGELF

V: TRBV18
J: TRBJ1-1
CDR3: ASSPQRTNTEAF

V: TRBV2
J: TRBJ2-2
CDR3: ASSELSPGGWSPGELF

V: TRBV28
J: TRBJ1-4
CDR3: ASSLPPRAGEKLF

V: TRBV9
J: TRBJ2-1
CDR3: ASSASPTGDSYNEQF

V: TRBV2
J: TRBJ2-4
CDR3: ASSVREGGIQY

V: TRBV7-9
J: TRBJ2-1
CDR3: ASSYRRTSSYNEQF

V: TRBV5-1
J: TRBJ1-4
CDR3: ASSLVGGLTTNEKLF

V: TRBV12-3/TRBV12-4
J: TRBJ1-4
CDR3: ASSLRRTGYEKLF

V: TRBV5-5
J: TRBJ2-1
CDR3: ASSLWGGTASDEQF

V: TRBV6-5
J: TRBJ1-1
CDR3: ASSYGTLNTEAF

V: TRBV19
J: TRBJ2-1
CDR3: ASNPGTGGSGEQF

V: TRBV5-1
J: TRBJ1-3
CDR3: ASSLQGPISGNTIY

V: TRBV30
J: TRBJ1-3
CDR3: AWSAGQSGNTIY

V: TRBV4-2
J: TRBJ2-1
CDR3: ASSPWTHNEQF

V: TRBV28
J: TRBJ2-7
CDR3: ASSLWGQGIDEQY

V: TRBV5-1
J: TRBJ1-2
CDR3: ASSVEGQSNYGYT

V: TRBV19
J: TRBJ2-1
CDR3: ASSIVGGRGGSYNEQF

V: TRBV2
J: TRBJ2-6
CDR3: ASRRSQGGPGANVLT

V: TRBV6-6
J: TRBJ2-1
CDR3: AGSRTENNEQF

V: TRBV5-5
J: TRBJ2-3
CDR3: ASSSQGQTSTDTQY

V: TRBV5-6
J: TRBJ2-3
CDR3: ASSARVGTDTQY

V: TRBV9
J: TRBJ2-3
CDR3: ASSPRSRDLAQTSQY

V: TRBV6-2/TRBV6-3
J: TRBJ1-2
CDR3: ASLRADTYGYT

V: TRBV7-3
J: TRBJ2-2
CDR3: ASSLVIGDTGELF

V: TRBV7-6
J: TRBJ2-1
CDR3: ASSLEAGRHNEQF

V: TRBV18
J: TRBJ2-1
CDR3: ASSPPGQSSYNEQF

V: TRBV7-2
J: TRBJ1-2
CDR3: ASSPRGAYGYT

V: TRBV19
J: TRBJ2-4
CDR3: ASSIGYSPSGGSLAKNIQY

V: TRBV24-1
J: TRBJ1-2
CDR3: ATRSTGERGYT

V: TRBV5-1
J: TRBJ2-3
CDR3: ASSEGLSTDTQY

V: TRBV5-1
J: TRBJ2-2
CDR3: ASSLEVDTVNTGELF

V: TRBV12-5
J: TRBJ1-1
CDR3: ASGLSPGEAF

V: TRBV7-6
J: TRBJ2-3
CDR3: ASKGSTDTQY

V: TRBV6-1
J: TRBJ1-1
CDR3: ASTYTEAF

V: TRBV18
J: TRBJ1-4
CDR3: ASSPRGQVATNEKLF

V: TRBV7-6
J: TRBJ2-3
CDR3: ASSRGLAGSTDTQY

V: TRBV6-2/TRBV6-3
J: TRBJ1-1
CDR3: ASSLLQAWVGDTEAF

V: TRBV2
J: TRBJ2-3
CDR3: ASALAPSTDTQY

V: TRBV6-2/TRBV6-3
J: TRBJ2-3
CDR3: ASSQTSEADTQY

V: TRBV28
J: TRBJ1-5
CDR3: ASSQPGGAAQH

V: TRBV7-7
J: TRBJ2-1
CDR3: ASSQLPAGAHEQF

V: TRBV19
J: TRBJ2-5
CDR3: ASKSRGREGEETQY

V: TRBV12-3/TRBV12-4
J: TRBJ2-1
CDR3: ASSFDTFPSYNEQF

V: TRBV2
J: TRBJ2-2
CDR3: ASERANGELF

V: TRBV9
J: TRBJ1-2
CDR3: ASSVVDRGRFYGYT

V: TRBV11-3
J: TRBJ2-3
CDR3: ASSLDLLGSSGSVADTQY

V: TRBV30
J: TRBJ2-5
CDR3: AWSGSGGDAETQY